This T cell receptor beta chain is drawn from a study of Ad26.COV2.S vaccination and SARS-CoV-2 variants. Study-level findings and limits: Higher spike-specific TCR breadth was found in vaccine recipients than in placebo recipients.

Only in-frame clones appear in the TCRdb table, and some are missing; sequencing was by immunoSEQ multiplex PCR. The table records tens of thousands of clones, 75% to 85% of them present only once. The sample holds one count of this clone. Its specificity is not known. Germline V gene data show CDR1 as KGHDR and CDR2 as SFDVKD. The CDR3 sequence is 14 residues long. V was clipped by 4 bases and J by 9 bases; unmatched bases: 9. The source material was peripheral blood, sampled after recovery from COVID-19. The receptor was derived from a human donor who had recovered from COVID-19. This chain uses TRBV24-1 with TRBJ1-2; 8 bases align to TRBD1. The CDR3 spells CATSDSGQGQRYTF. For the CDR3, the DNA is TGTGCCACCAGTGACTCCGGACAGGGCCAACGCTACACCTTC.